This TCR beta chain derives from a study of T cell responses to AZD1222 COVID-19 vaccine. With 4 bases removed from V and 11 bases from J, the gap between germline ends came to 19 bases. Germline assignment: CDR1 SGHNT and CDR2 YYREEE (reference sequence). There are 14 residues in the CDR3. Sequencing was performed with immunoSEQ multiplex PCR; in TCRdb, only in-frame clones are kept and a portion is missing. This sample has about 100,000 clones, with just under 90% found just once. V is TRBV5-4 and J is TRBJ2-1, with D maybe TRBD1 (6 bases). The TCR originated in an adult in good health. Sequencing was performed on peripheral blood, taken on day 0 of AZD1222 vaccination. Written as DNA, the CDR3 is TGTGCCAGCAGCCGAGGTGGGGGCCGGGATAAGCAGTTCTTC. Protein product: CASSRGGGRDKQFF.